This record covers a single T cell receptor beta chain. What it binds is not known. The deep-level immunoSEQ assay was used. Assay used: immunoSEQ multiplex PCR; TCRdb lists only in-frame clones, some missing. The sample holds around 1.6 million clones, 95% to 99% seen once. Trimming took 4 bases from V and 0 from J; bases not matched to a gene: 15. This CDR3 is 20 amino acids long. From germline, CDR1 is KGHSH and CDR2 LQKENI. The sample originates from a study of shared clonotypes between healthy human individuals. On the study more broadly: There were three CD4 naive, three CD4 memory, two CD8 naive and one CD8 memory plates per donor. Study-wide findings and caveats: Naive subsets tended to show greater estimated richness than memory subsets.

The receptor comes from a man aged 25 to 45 in good health. This sequence joins TRBV18 and TRBJ2-7; 13 bases fit TRBD2. The sequenced sample consisted of naive CD4+ T cells sorted from blood. Sample subset: CD45RA+ positively selected. As DNA, the CDR3 is TGTGCCAGCTCACTACTAGCGGGAGGGCCGGTTTTTTTAAGCTCCTACGAGCAGTACTTC. Protein product: CASSLLAGGPVFLSSYEQYF.